Listed below are T cell receptor beta chains from one sample, sequenced in a study of CD8 T cells in Susac syndrome. TCRdb recomputed calls from the immunoSEQ multiplex PCR reads with MiXCR, one row per CDR3 protein. This sample carries 150,000 to 200,000 distinct CDR3 sequences, 91% of them seen once, and the ten largest clones take approximately 0.086%. The material sequenced was CD4+ T cells from PBMCs. These TCRs come from a human donor with Susac syndrome. Both conserved end residues are part of each CDR3. D genes are given only for firm matches. Part of the rows lack a size; the others show once, few, many or a class for expanded clones.

v_gene	d_gene	abundance	j_gene	CDR3aa	CDR3nt
TRBV20-1	NA	NA	TRBJ2-5	CSASHRETQYF	TGCAGTGCTAGCCATCGAGAGACCCAGTACTTC
TRBV5-1	TRBD2	NA	TRBJ2-1	CASSLSASGTYNEQFF	TGCGCCAGCAGCTTGTCAGCTAGCGGGACCTACAATGAGCAGTTCTTC
TRBV6-6	TRBD1	NA	TRBJ2-7	CASSYQGAIYEQYF	TGTGCCAGCAGTTACCAGGGGGCGATCTACGAGCAGTACTTC
TRBV9	NA	NA	TRBJ2-3	CASSVLGGTDTQYF	TGTGCCAGCAGCGTGCTGGGAGGCACAGATACGCAGTATTTT
TRBV3-1	TRBD2	NA	TRBJ2-5	CASSHSRGGRETQYF	TGTGCCAGCAGCCATTCTCGCGGGGGTCGAGAGACCCAGTACTTC
TRBV2	NA	NA	TRBJ1-5	CASSWQTNQPQHF	TGTGCCAGCAGTTGGCAGACCAATCAGCCCCAGCATTTT
TRBV12-3/TRBV12-4	NA	few	TRBJ1-2	CASSLEGTSGYTF	TGTGCCAGCTCCCTTGAAGGGACGTCCGGCTACACCTTC
TRBV5-4	NA	few	TRBJ2-7	CASSFSGLATYEQYF	TGTGCCAGCAGCTTCTCAGGGTTGGCAACCTACGAGCAGTACTTC
TRBV24-1	TRBD2	NA	TRBJ2-1	CATSDSWTSAYNEQFF	TGTGCCACCAGTGATTCCTGGACTAGCGCCTACAATGAGCAGTTCTTC
TRBV11-2	TRBD1	NA	TRBJ1-1	CASSAGQETEAFF	TGTGCCAGCAGCGCGGGACAGGAGACTGAAGCTTTCTTT
TRBV30	NA	NA	TRBJ1-1	CAWIPGLDTEAFF	TGTGCCTGGATTCCGGGCTTGGACACTGAAGCTTTCTTT
TRBV10-3	NA	NA	TRBJ1-1	CAISELSWLQNTEAFF	TGTGCCATCAGTGAGTTATCCTGGCTCCAGAACACTGAAGCTTTCTTT
TRBV7-3	TRBD2	NA	TRBJ2-1	CASSLGRGGLGEQFF	TGTGCCAGCAGCTTAGGGCGGGGGGGGCTAGGCGAGCAGTTCTTC
TRBV6-5	TRBD2	NA	TRBJ2-3	CASRLMRGGPDTQYF	TGTGCCAGCAGGCTGATGCGGGGGGGCCCAGATACGCAGTATTTT
TRBV5-1	NA	NA	TRBJ1-5	CASSLAGEKSQPQHF	TGCGCCAGCAGCTTGGCGGGAGAGAAATCTCAGCCCCAGCATTTT
TRBV5-1	NA	NA	TRBJ1-5	CASSLEGNIDQPQHF	TGCGCCAGCAGCTTGGAGGGGAATATAGATCAGCCCCAGCATTTT
TRBV5-1	NA	NA	TRBJ2-7	CASSLDQFYEQYF	TGCGCCAGCAGCTTGGATCAGTTCTACGAGCAGTACTTC
TRBV6-5	TRBD1	few	TRBJ2-7	CASSSGQGASYEQYF	TGTGCCAGCAGTTCAGGACAGGGGGCCTCCTACGAGCAGTACTTC
TRBV2	TRBD2	NA	TRBJ2-7	CANLYAGTSGGWEQYF	TGTGCCAACTTATACGCCGGGACTAGCGGGGGCTGGGAGCAGTACTTC
TRBV20-1	TRBD2	NA	TRBJ2-2	CSARDPGTSHTGELFF	TGCAGTGCTAGAGATCCCGGGACTAGTCACACCGGGGAGCTGTTTTTT
TRBV12-3/TRBV12-4	TRBD2	NA	TRBJ2-6	CASSYSTGLASGANVLTF	TGTGCCAGCAGTTATTCGACGGGACTAGCCTCTGGGGCCAACGTCCTGACTTTC
TRBV7-2	TRBD1	NA	TRBJ2-5	CASRSGQGSQETQYF	TGTGCCAGCAGGTCCGGACAGGGGTCGCAAGAGACCCAGTACTTC
TRBV2	NA	NA	TRBJ2-7	CASSFLPSYEQYF	TGTGCCAGCAGTTTCCTTCCTTCCTACGAGCAGTACTTC
TRBV6-5	NA	NA	TRBJ2-3	CASSSTDTSTDTQYF	TGTGCCAGCAGTTCCACGGATACAAGCACAGATACGCAGTATTTT
TRBV18	NA	few	TRBJ2-3	CASSSGTGTDTQYF	TGTGCCAGCTCATCAGGGACTGGAACAGATACGCAGTATTTT
TRBV20-1	NA	NA	TRBJ1-4	CSGSDRGAEKLFF	TGCAGTGGCTCGGACCGGGGTGCTGAAAAACTGTTTTTT
TRBV9	NA	NA	TRBJ2-2	CASSGRRGWTGELFF	TGTGCCAGCAGTGGAAGGAGGGGCTGGACCGGGGAGCTGTTTTTT
TRBV2	NA	once	TRBJ1-1	CASGKGNTEAFF	TGTGCCAGCGGGAAGGGGAACACTGAAGCTTTCTTT